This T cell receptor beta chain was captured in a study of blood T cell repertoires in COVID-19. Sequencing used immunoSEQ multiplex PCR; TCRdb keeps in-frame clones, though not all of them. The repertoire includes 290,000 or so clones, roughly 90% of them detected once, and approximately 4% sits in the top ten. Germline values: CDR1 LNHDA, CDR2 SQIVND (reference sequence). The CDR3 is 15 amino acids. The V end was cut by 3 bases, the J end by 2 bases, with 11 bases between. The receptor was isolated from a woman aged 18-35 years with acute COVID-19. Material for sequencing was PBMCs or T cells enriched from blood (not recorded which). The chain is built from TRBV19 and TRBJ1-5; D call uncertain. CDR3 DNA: TGTGCCAGTAGTATGACCGGGTATGGCAATCAGCCCCAGCATTTT. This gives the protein CASSMTGYGNQPQHF.